One sample yielded the 25 T cell receptor beta chains listed below, sequenced in a study of shared clonotypes between healthy human individuals. The table came from immunoSEQ multiplex PCR; TCRdb's copy has only in-frame clones and leaves some out. The sample lists approximately 530,000 clones; about 96% were seen once. Sequences were obtained from naive CD4+ T cells sorted from blood. Indicated subset: CD45RA+ positively selected. These receptors were obtained from a woman in her twenties or thirties in good health.

This sequence joins TRBV23-1 and TRBJ1-4, with TRBD1 identical over 7 bases. TRBV23-1 is an open reading frame, and its role is uncertain. The CDR3 covers 16 residues. V lost 3 bases, J lost 5 bases, and 9 bases stayed unmatched. The CDR3 here is CASSHFRTGENEKLFF. As DNA, the CDR3 is TGCGCCAGCAGTCACTTCAGGACAGGCGAGAATGAAAAACTGTTTTTT.

This clone was recorded once. The gene calls are TRBV5-1 and TRBJ2-7; TRBD1 matches 7 bases. The length of the CDR3 is 12 residues. Germline lookup yields CDR1 SGHRS and CDR2 YFSETQ. Unmatched junction bases numbered 3, after V lost 4 bases and J lost 5 bases. CDR3 sequence (DNA): TGCGCCAGCAGCGACAGGGTTCACGAGCAGTACTTC. Amino acids: CASSDRVHEQYF.

The V and J genes are TRBV5-4 and TRBJ2-2; 8 bases are shared with TRBD2. Germline V CDR1 and CDR2: SGHNT, YYREEE (reference sequence). Trimming removed 4 bases from V and 5 bases from J; junction bases left unmatched: 13. The CDR3 loop spans 17 amino acids. CDR3 DNA sequence: TGTGCCAGCAGCCCGGGTGGTAGCGGGATAGTAACCGGGGAGCTGTTTTTT. This translates into CASSPGGSGIVTGELFF.

This chain connects TRBV4-1 to TRBJ1-2, with D perhaps TRBD1 (6 bases). V shed 1 base and J shed 2 bases, with 14 bases lying between them. The CDR3 is 16 residues long. Looked up from germline, CDR1 is MGHRA and CDR2 is YSYEKL. CDR3 protein: CASSQALITGNYGYTF. In DNA, the CDR3 is TGCGCCAGCAGCCAAGCCCTAATAACAGGGAACTATGGCTACACCTTC.

This chain uses TRBV6-1 with TRBJ1-4, with D possibly TRBD1 on 5 matching bases. The CDR3 spans 15 residues. V shed 8 bases and J shed 4 bases, with 17 bases lying between them. Germline loops: CDR1 MNHNS, CDR2 SASEGT. This CDR3 reads CASAAPGAFNEKLFF. In DNA, the CDR3 is TGTGCCAGCGCCGCCCCCGGGGCGTTTAATGAAAAACTGTTTTTT.

The V and J genes are TRBV7-3 and TRBJ2-3; TRBD2 might be the D (5 bases). Between the trimmed V and J ends, which lost 5 bases and 1 base, there was a span of 16 bases. This CDR3 spans 16 amino acids. Germline CDR1 SGHTA, CDR2 FQGTGA. The CDR3 DNA reads as TGTGCCAGCAGCCCGAGGGTGGATTATCGCACAGATACGCAGTATTTT. This gives the protein CASSPRVDYRTDTQYF.

This chain links TRBV6-5 with TRBJ2-7; 7 bases align to TRBD1. Germline values: CDR1 MNHEY, CDR2 SVGAGI. V shed 4 bases and J 3 bases; nucleotides not matched to a gene: 3. This CDR3 spans 13 amino acids. CDR3 nucleotide sequence: TGTGCCAGCAGTTCGGACAGGATCTACGAGCAGTACTTC. Translation: CASSSDRIYEQYF.

V gene TRBV5-1 combines with J gene TRBJ2-6, with 8 bases lining up with TRBD1. V lost 2 bases, J lost 2 bases, and 6 bases stayed unmatched. Germline values: CDR1 SGHRS, CDR2 YFSETQ. The CDR3 spans 17 residues. CDR3 in DNA: TGCGCCAGCAGCTTTAGGACAGGGAGTACTGGGGCCAACGTCCTGACTTTC. Protein product: CASSFRTGSTGANVLTF.

The chain uses TRBV28 and TRBJ1-5; 8 bases match TRBD1. With 2 bases clipped from V and 4 bases from J, the junction kept 4 bases outside the gene matches. Germline CDR1 MDHEN, CDR2 SYDVKM. The CDR3 is made up of 15 amino acids. DNA for the CDR3: TGTGCCAGCAGTTTAGCAGGGGGCCGTAATCAGCCCCAGCATTTT. Encoded protein: CASSLAGGRNQPQHF.

The chain combines TRBV4-1 with TRBJ1-5; D not resolved. CDR1 is MGHRA, CDR2 YSYEKL, per germline. V shed 2 bases and J shed 4 bases, with 12 bases lying between them. This CDR3 contains 15 residues. The CDR3 DNA sequence: TGCGCCAGCAGCCAATTCCTGGTGTATAATCAGCCCCAGCATTTT. It is translated as CASSQFLVYNQPQHF.

This sequence joins TRBV14 and TRBJ2-6; TRBD1 matches at 8 bases. V gave up 1 base and J gave up 0 bases; unmatched junction bases: 5. Germline CDR1 is SGHDN and CDR2 is FVKESK. The CDR3 is 18 residues long. Here the CDR3 reads CASSQGGTGFSGANVLTF. CDR3 DNA: TGTGCCAGCAGCCAAGGTGGGACAGGCTTCTCTGGGGCCAACGTCCTGACTTTC.

This clone has just one count. V usage is TRBV4-1 and J usage is TRBJ1-2; 7 bases map to TRBD1. Germline CDR1 and CDR2: MGHRA and YSYEKL. V shed 1 base and J 4 bases; nucleotides not matched to a gene: 6. This CDR3 has 15 amino acids. CDR3 bases: TGCGCCAGCAGCCAAGTGGGGACAGCTTCCTATGGCTACACCTTC. Translated, it gives CASSQVGTASYGYTF.

The genes are TRBV28 and TRBJ1-2; D ambiguous. Germline V gene sequence: CDR1 MDHEN, CDR2 SYDVKM. V lost 1 base and J 7 bases, leaving 10 bases between the germline ends. The CDR3 spans 13 residues. CDR3 protein: CASSLSLASGYTF. CDR3 in DNA: TGTGCCAGCAGTTTATCGTTGGCTTCTGGCTACACCTTC.

The V gene is TRBV19, the J gene TRBJ2-2, with D tentatively TRBD1 or TRBD2 (5 bases each). The germline V gene encodes CDR1 LNHDA and CDR2 SQIVND (reference sequence). This CDR3 has 16 amino acids. The V and J ends lost 3 bases and 5 bases respectively, with 16 bases between them. CDR3 coding DNA: TGTGCCAGTAGTATCATCCGGGACGCTGAGACCGGGGAGCTGTTTTTT. It is translated as CASSIIRDAETGELFF.

The V and J genes are TRBV5-1 and TRBJ2-7; 15 positions agree with TRBD2. CDR1 SGHRS and CDR2 YFSETQ come from the germline V gene. After removal of 4 bases from V and 5 bases from J, the junction contained 16 bases not matched to a gene. This CDR3 has 19 amino acids. The CDR3 DNA is TGCGCCAGCAGCCGTTACAGGGGACTAGCGGGAGGCGAAAGCCACGAGCAGTACTTC. Translated, it gives CASSRYRGLAGGESHEQYF.

The rearrangement uses TRBV11-1 and TRBJ2-7; 8 bases line up with TRBD1. Unmatched junction bases numbered 6, after V lost 1 base and J lost 4 bases. The germline V gene has CDR1 SGHAT and CDR2 FQDESV (reference sequence). The CDR3 sequence is 15 residues long. The DNA of the CDR3 is TGTGCCAGCAGCTTAGGCGACAGGGGAAAATACGAGCAGTACTTC. This sequence encodes CASSLGDRGKYEQYF.

This chain links TRBV28 with TRBJ2-1; 7 nucleotides agree with TRBD2. Germline V gives CDR1 MDHEN, CDR2 SYDVKM. There are 17 residues in the CDR3. V dropped 2 bases and J dropped 3; count of bases not matched to a gene: 10. The CDR3 DNA follows: TGTGCCAGCAGTTTACTCCTGACTAGCCGGATCTACAATGAGCAGTTCTTC. Its translation: CASSLLLTSRIYNEQFF.

The genes are TRBV6-5 and TRBJ2-7; the match to TRBD2 covers 12 bases. V trimming: 2 bases; J trimming: 2 bases; junction bases outside the gene matches: 4. The CDR3 loop spans 16 amino acids. CDR1 and CDR2 from the germline V gene are MNHEY and SVGAGI. The DNA for the CDR3 is TGTGCCAGCAGTTACGCGGCTAGCGGGAGGGCCTACGAGCAGTACTTC. Its protein is CASSYAASGRAYEQYF.

The chain links TRBV5-4 to TRBJ1-1, with D possibly being TRBD1 (6 bases). This CDR3 has 16 amino acids. CDR1 is SGHNT, CDR2 YYREEE, per germline (reference sequence). Trimming stripped 0 bases from V and 5 bases from J, with 17 bases between. CDR3 amino acids: CASSLVGRGPKTEAFF. In DNA, the CDR3 is TGTGCCAGCAGCTTGGTGGGCAGGGGCCCAAAAACTGAAGCTTTCTTT. The variable domain in full, completed from reference TRBV5-4 and TRBJ1-1, reads ETGVTQSPTHLIKTRGQQVTLRCSSQSGHNTVSWYQQALGQGPQFIFQYYREEENGRGNFPPRFSGLQFPNYSSELNVNALELDDSALYLCASSLVGRGPKTEAFFGQGTRLTVV.

The chain recombines TRBV19 with TRBJ1-2; D remains unclear. CDR3 length: 13 residues. Germline V CDR1 and CDR2: LNHDA, SQIVND (reference sequence). The germline V and J ends were trimmed by 5 bases and 7 bases, with 14 bases remaining between them. The CDR3 nucleotides are TGTGCCAGTAGTCCGCCCGCGAGGTCTGGCTACACCTTC. This sequence encodes CASSPPARSGYTF.

This chain connects TRBV30 to TRBJ1-2, with D uncertain. CDR3 size: 13 residues. CDR1 and CDR2 (germline): GTSNPN, SVGIG (reference sequence). Trimming stripped 1 base from V and 2 bases from J, with 8 bases between. CDR3 protein: CAWSGEGNYGYTF. In nucleotides, the CDR3 is TGTGCCTGGAGTGGGGAAGGGAACTATGGCTACACCTTC.

The genes are TRBV18 and TRBJ2-2, with 12 bases fitting TRBD2. From germline, CDR1 is KGHSH and CDR2 LQKENI. The V gene end was trimmed by 3 bases and the J gene end by 3 bases; junction bases not matched to a gene: 8. The length of the CDR3 is 18 residues. CDR3 in DNA: TGTGCCAGCTCACCTCGGACTAGCGGGACGGGGGACACCGGGGAGCTGTTTTTT. Protein product: CASSPRTSGTGDTGELFF.

The CDR3 sequence is CASSLIGGPNEKLFF. DNA for the CDR3: TGCGCCAGCAGCTTAATCGGGGGTCCTAATGAAAAACTGTTTTTT. The chain recombines TRBV5-1 with TRBJ1-4; D is possibly TRBD1 (5 bases). The germline CDR1 and CDR2 sequences are SGHRS and YFSETQ. This CDR3 comprises 15 residues. The V end lost 2 bases, the J end lost 3 bases, and 11 bases lay between the germline ends.

The CDR3: CASSLMASENYEQYF. In DNA form, the CDR3 reads TGCGCCAGCAGCCTAATGGCTAGCGAAAACTACGAGCAGTACTTC. The chain combines TRBV4-1 with TRBJ2-7; a possible D gene is TRBD2 (6 bases). The ends were cut back, 4 bases at V and 3 bases at J, with 16 bases in the middle. The CDR3 sequence is 15 residues long. The germline V gene has CDR1 MGHRA and CDR2 YSYEKL.

This chain connects TRBV11-3 to TRBJ2-3; D uncertain. V shed 4 bases and J shed 0 bases, with 2 bases lying between them. CDR1 is SGHNT, CDR2 YENEEA, per germline. This CDR3 contains 12 residues. The CDR3 loop reads CASSSSTDTQYF. In nucleotides, the CDR3 is TGTGCCAGCAGCTCTAGCACAGATACGCAGTATTTT.